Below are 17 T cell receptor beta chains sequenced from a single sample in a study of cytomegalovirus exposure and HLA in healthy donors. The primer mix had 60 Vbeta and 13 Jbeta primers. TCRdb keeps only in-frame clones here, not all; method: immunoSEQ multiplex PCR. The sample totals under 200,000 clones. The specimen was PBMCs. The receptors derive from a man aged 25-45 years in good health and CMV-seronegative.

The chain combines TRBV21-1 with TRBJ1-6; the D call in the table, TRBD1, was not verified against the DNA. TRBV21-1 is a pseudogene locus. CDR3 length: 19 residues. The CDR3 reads CASSKIPGHPSSYNSPLHF. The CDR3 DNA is TGTGCCAGCAGCAAAATTCCGGGACACCCGAGCTCCTATAATTCACCCCTCCACTTT.

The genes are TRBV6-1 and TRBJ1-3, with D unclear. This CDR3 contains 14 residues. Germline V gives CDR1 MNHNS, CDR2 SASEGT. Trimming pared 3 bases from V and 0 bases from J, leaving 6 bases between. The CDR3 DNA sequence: TGTGCCAGCAGTGAGCACAGCTCTGGAAACACCATATATTTT. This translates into CASSEHSSGNTIYF.

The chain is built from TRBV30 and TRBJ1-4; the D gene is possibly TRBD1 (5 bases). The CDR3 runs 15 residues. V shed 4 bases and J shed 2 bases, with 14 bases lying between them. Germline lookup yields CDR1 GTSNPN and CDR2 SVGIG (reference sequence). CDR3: CAWNQEGTTNEKLFF. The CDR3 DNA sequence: TGTGCCTGGAATCAGGAGGGGACTACTAATGAAAAACTGTTTTTT.

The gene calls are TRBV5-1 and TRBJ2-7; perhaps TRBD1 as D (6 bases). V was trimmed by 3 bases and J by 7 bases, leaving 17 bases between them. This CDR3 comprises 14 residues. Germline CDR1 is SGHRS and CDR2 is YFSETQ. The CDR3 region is CASSYQQGSGEQYF. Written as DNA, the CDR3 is TGCGCCAGCAGCTACCAACAGGGATCGGGGGAGCAGTACTTC.

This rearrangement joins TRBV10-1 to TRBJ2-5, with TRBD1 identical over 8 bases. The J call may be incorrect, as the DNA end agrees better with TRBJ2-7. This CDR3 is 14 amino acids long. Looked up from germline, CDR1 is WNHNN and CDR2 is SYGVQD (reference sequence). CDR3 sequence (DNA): TGCGCCAGCAGTTCGGTCGGGGACAGGTACGAGCAGTACTTC. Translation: CASSSVGDRYEQYF.

This chain's CDR3 is CASSPSVGQPLGRETQYF. The CDR3 nucleotides read TGTGCCAGCAGCCCTTCTGTCGGACAGCCTCTAGGGCGAGAGACCCAGTACTTC. This chain links TRBV9 with TRBJ2-5, with TRBD1 as a possible D gene (6 bases). There are 18 residues in the CDR3. Deletions cut 4 bases from V and 4 bases from J, with 26 bases between. Germline CDR1 reads SGDLS; CDR2 reads YYNGEE.

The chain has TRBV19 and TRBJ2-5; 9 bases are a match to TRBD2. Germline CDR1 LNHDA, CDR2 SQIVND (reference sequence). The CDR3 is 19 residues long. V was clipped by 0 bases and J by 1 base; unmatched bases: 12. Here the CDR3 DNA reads TGTGCCAGTAGTATAGATCTGCCGACAGCGGGAGGTTCCCAAGAGACCCAGTACTTC. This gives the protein CASSIDLPTAGGSQETQYF. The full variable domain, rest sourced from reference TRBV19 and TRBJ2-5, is DGGITQSPKYLFRKEGQNVTLSCEQNLNHDAMYWYRQDPGQGLRLIYYSQIVNDFQKGDIAEGYSVSREKKESFPLTVTSAQKNPTAFYLCASSIDLPTAGGSQETQYFGPGTRLLVL.

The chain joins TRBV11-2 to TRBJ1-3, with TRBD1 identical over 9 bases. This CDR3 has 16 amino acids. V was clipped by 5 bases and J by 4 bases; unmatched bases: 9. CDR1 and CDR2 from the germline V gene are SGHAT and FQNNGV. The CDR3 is CASSPLQGALGNTIYF. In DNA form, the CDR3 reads TGTGCCAGCAGCCCCCTACAGGGGGCGTTGGGAAACACCATATATTTT.

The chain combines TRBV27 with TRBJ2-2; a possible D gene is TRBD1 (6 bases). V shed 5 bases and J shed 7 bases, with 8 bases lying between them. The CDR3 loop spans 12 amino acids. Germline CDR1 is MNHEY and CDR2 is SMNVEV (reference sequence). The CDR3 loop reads CASSQTGGELFF. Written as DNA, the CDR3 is TGTGCCAGCAGTCAGACAGGCGGGGAGCTGTTTTTT.

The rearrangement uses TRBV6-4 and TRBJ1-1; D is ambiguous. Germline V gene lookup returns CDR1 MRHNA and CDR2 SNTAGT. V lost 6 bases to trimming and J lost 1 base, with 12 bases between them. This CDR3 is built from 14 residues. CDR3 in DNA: TGTGCCAGCAGCGCAGGCCTGGGGAACACTGAAGCTTTCTTT. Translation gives CASSAGLGNTEAFF.

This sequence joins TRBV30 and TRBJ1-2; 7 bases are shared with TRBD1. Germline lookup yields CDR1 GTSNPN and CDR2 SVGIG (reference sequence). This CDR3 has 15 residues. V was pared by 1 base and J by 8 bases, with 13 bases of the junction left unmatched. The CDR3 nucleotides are TGTGCCTGGAGTGCGGGACAAGGGGGCTCCCGCGGCTACACCTTC. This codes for CAWSAGQGGSRGYTF.

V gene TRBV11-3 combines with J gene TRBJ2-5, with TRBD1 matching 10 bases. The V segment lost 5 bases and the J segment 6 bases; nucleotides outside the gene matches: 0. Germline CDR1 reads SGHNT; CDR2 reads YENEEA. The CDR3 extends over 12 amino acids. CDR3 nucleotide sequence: TGTGCCAGCAGCGACAGGGGGCAGACCCAGTACTTC. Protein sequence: CASSDRGQTQYF. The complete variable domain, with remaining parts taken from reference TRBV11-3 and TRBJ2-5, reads EAGVVQSPRYKIIEKKQPVAFWCNPISGHNTLYWYLQNLGQGPELLIRYENEEAVDDSQLPKDRFSAERLKGVDSTLKIQPAELGDSAVYLCASSDRGQTQYFGPGTRLLVL.

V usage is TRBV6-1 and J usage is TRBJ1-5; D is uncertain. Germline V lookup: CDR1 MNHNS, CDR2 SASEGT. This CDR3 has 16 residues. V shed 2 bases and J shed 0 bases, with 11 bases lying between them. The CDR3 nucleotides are TGTGCCAGCAGTGAACGCGGGGAGGCTAGCAATCAGCCCCAGCATTTT. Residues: CASSERGEASNQPQHF.

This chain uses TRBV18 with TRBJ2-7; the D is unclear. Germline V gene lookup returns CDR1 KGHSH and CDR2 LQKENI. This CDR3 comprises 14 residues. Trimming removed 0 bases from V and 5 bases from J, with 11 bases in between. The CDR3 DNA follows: TGTGCCAGCTCACCACCCCACAGTCCTAACGAGCAGTACTTC. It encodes CASSPPHSPNEQYF. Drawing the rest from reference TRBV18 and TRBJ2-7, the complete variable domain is NAGVMQNPRHLVRRRGQEARLRCSPMKGHSHVYWYRQLPEEGLKFMVYLQKENIIDESGMPKERFSAEFPKEGPSILRIQQVVRGDSAAYFCASSPPHSPNEQYFGPGTRLTVT.

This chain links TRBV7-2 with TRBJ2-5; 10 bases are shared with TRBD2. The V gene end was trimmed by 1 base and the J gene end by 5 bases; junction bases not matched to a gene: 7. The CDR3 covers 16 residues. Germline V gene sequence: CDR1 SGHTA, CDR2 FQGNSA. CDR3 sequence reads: CASSLDSGGALETQYF. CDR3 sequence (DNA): TGTGCCAGCAGCTTAGACAGCGGGGGGGCCCTGGAGACCCAGTACTTC.

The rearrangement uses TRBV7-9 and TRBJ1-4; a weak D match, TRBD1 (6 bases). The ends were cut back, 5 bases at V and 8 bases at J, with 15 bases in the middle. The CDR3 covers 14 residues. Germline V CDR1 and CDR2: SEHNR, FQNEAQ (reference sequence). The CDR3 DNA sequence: TGTGCCAGCAGCCGCGGGGGTGGGGGCGAAAAACTGTTTTTT. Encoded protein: CASSRGGGGEKLFF.

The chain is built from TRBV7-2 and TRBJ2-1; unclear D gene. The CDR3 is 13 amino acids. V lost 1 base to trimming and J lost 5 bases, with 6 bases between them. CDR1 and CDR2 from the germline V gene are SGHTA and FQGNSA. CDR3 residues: CASSLDTDNEQFF. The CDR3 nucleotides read TGTGCCAGCAGCTTAGACACAGACAATGAGCAGTTCTTC.